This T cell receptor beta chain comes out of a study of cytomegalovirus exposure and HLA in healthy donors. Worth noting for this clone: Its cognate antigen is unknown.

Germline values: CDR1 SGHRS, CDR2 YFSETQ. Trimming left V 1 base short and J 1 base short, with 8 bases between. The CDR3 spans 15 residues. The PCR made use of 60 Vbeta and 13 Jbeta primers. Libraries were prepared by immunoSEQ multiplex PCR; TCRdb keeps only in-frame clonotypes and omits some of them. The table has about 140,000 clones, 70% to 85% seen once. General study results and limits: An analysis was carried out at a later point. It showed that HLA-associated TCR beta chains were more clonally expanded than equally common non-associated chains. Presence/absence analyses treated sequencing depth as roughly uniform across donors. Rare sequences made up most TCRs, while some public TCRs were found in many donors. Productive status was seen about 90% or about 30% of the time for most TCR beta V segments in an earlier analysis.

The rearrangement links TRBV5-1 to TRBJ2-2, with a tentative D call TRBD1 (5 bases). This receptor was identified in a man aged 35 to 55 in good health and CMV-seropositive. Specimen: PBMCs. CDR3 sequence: CASSLIGVNTGELFF. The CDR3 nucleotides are TGCGCCAGCAGCTTGATAGGGGTGAACACCGGGGAGCTGTTTTTT. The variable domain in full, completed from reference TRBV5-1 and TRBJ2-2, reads KAGVTQTPRYLIKTRGQQVTLSCSPISGHRSVSWYQQTPGQGLQFLFEYFSETQRNKGNFPGRFSGRQFSNSRSEMNVSTLELGDSALYLCASSLIGVNTGELFFGEGSRLTVL.